These 2 T cell receptor beta chains came from one sample sequenced in a study of T-cell reconstitution after alpha-beta-depleted transplantation in children. For TCRbeta, the library was prepared with unique molecular identifiers. In TCRdb, the PCR reads were re-called with MiXCR into one record per CDR3 protein. The sample records fewer than 250,000 distinct CDR3 sequences, about a sixth being singletons. The source material was PBMCs, mostly from graft donor cells, sampled 360 days after TCRalphabeta/CD19-depleted stem cell transplant. These TCRs come from a male patient under 10 years old who had a stem cell transplant for acute lymphoblastic leukemia, so the T cells may come from the graft donor.

This clonotype was seen more than once but under ten times. The chain couples TRBV20-1 to TRBJ2-1; 9 nucleotides match TRBD1. This CDR3 comprises 15 residues. Germline-derived CDR1 and CDR2 are DFQATT and SNEGSKA (reference sequence). Germline trimming cut 2 bases from V and 6 bases from J; bases unmatched to any gene: 8. CDR3 in amino acids: CSARPNRGLPNEQFF. CDR3 sequence (DNA): TGCAGTGCTAGACCAAACAGGGGGCTACCCAATGAGCAGTTCTTC.

The chain recombines TRBV4-1 with TRBJ2-1; D is unresolved. Germline CDR1 is MGHRA and CDR2 is YSYEKL. The CDR3 sequence is 15 residues long. Deletions cut 2 bases from V and 4 bases from J, with 12 bases between. The CDR3 loop is CASSQSEARYNEQFF. DNA of the CDR3: TGCGCCAGCAGCCAATCCGAAGCCCGGTACAATGAGCAGTTCTTC.